A single sample is the source of the 11 T cell receptor beta chains below, sequenced in a study of shared clonotypes between healthy human individuals. Sequencing was performed with immunoSEQ multiplex PCR; in TCRdb, only in-frame clones are kept and a portion is missing. The sample shows some 2,000,000 clones, just under 95% of them seen only once. Naive CD8 cells lacked CD45RO and underwent positive selection for CCR7, leaving out terminally differentiated effector memory CD45RA+ cells. The source material was naive CD8+ T cells sorted from blood. These receptors originate from a young man in good health.

Concerning this clone itself: Other nucleotide sequences in the sample specify the same CDR3. The chain carries TRBV5-6 and TRBJ1-1, with a weak D call TRBD1 (5 bases). The CDR3 loop spans 13 amino acids. Trimming stripped 1 base from V and 1 base from J, with 5 bases between. CDR1 is SGHDT, CDR2 YYEEEE, per germline. The CDR3 spells CASSLTGNTEAFF. Here the CDR3 DNA reads TGTGCCAGCAGCTTGACAGGGAACACTGAAGCTTTCTTT.

The chain couples TRBV27 to TRBJ1-1; TRBD1 might be the D (6 bases). Germline CDR1 is MNHEY and CDR2 is SMNVEV (reference sequence). This CDR3 is built from 15 residues. V lost 5 bases, J lost 5 bases, and 18 bases lay in between. The CDR3 loop reads CASSPHPGGWTEAFF. The CDR3, as DNA: TGTGCCAGCAGTCCCCACCCGGGGGGCTGGACTGAAGCTTTCTTT.

With respect to this clone: The DNA is omitted, as the CDR3 cannot be located on it reliably, and the CDR3 follows TCRdb's listing. The chain combines TRBV27 with TRBJ2-7; TRBD2, as called in the table, went unchecked against the DNA. The CDR3 is made up of 14 amino acids, end residues included. Germline V lookup: CDR1 MNHEY, CDR2 SMNVEV (reference sequence). The CDR3 sequence: CASSSSTNSYEQYF.

On this clone itself: Additional DNA sequences in this sample encode the identical CDR3. This rearrangement joins TRBV13 to TRBJ2-1; D is perhaps TRBD1 (7 bases). The CDR3 is 12 residues long. Per germline, CDR1 PRHDT and CDR2 FYEKMQ (reference sequence). The V and J ends lost 5 bases and 7 bases respectively, with 9 bases between them. This CDR3 is CASSPGGNEQFF. DNA for the CDR3: TGTGCCAGCAGCCCAGGGGGGAATGAGCAGTTCTTC.

This clone came up a few times. The chain links TRBV4-3 to TRBJ2-1; 7 bases agree with TRBD2. This CDR3 spans 15 amino acids. Germline CDR1 and CDR2: LGHNA and YSLEER. V was clipped by 1 base and J by 6 bases; unmatched bases: 6. CDR3 bases: TGCGCCAGCAGCCAAGGAGCTAGCGGTGTCAATGAGCAGTTCTTC. It translates to CASSQGASGVNEQFF.

The V and J genes are TRBV7-9 and TRBJ1-1, with 10 positions matching TRBD1. Germline V gene data show CDR1 as SEHNR and CDR2 as FQNEAQ (reference sequence). Losses at the gene ends were 1 base for V and 4 bases for J; bases not matched to a gene: 3. This CDR3 has 15 residues. The CDR3 region is CASSLGGQGITEAFF. CDR3 nucleotides: TGTGCCAGCAGCTTAGGGGGACAGGGGATCACTGAAGCTTTCTTT.

In the case of this clone: The same CDR3 is also encoded by other DNA sequences in this sample. The chain couples TRBV30 to TRBJ1-1, with D possibly TRBD1 on 5 matching bases. Germline V gene sequence: CDR1 GTSNPN, CDR2 SVGIG (reference sequence). This CDR3 comprises 13 residues. The V end was cut by 0 bases, the J end by 3 bases, with 8 bases between. CDR3 nucleotide sequence: TGTGCCTGGAGTGTAGGGGAAGACACTGAAGCTTTCTTT. Its protein product is CAWSVGEDTEAFF.

V gene TRBV6-5 combines with J gene TRBJ2-3, with D possibly TRBD2 on 5 matching bases. Trimming pared 6 bases from V and 1 base from J, leaving 8 bases between. Looked up from germline, CDR1 is MNHEY and CDR2 is SVGAGI. CDR3 size: 13 residues. CDR3 sequence (DNA): TGTGCCAGCAGGTGGCGGGGCACAGATACGCAGTATTTT. Protein: CASRWRGTDTQYF.

This chain connects TRBV7-3 to TRBJ2-5; D possibly uses TRBD1 or TRBD2 (5 bases each). With 0 bases removed from V and 5 bases from J, the gap between germline ends came to 13 bases. This CDR3 contains 15 residues. CDR1 is SGHTA and CDR2 is FQGTGA in the germline V gene. The CDR3 reads CASSLTGTTAETQYF. CDR3 nucleotide sequence: TGTGCCAGCAGCTTAACGGGGACCACGGCGGAGACCCAGTACTTC.

This chain uses TRBV4-3 with TRBJ2-3, with D perhaps assigned TRBD1 or TRBD2 (5 bases each). V lost 4 bases, J lost 2 bases, and 31 bases lay in between. The CDR3 is 21 residues long. CDR1 is LGHNA, CDR2 YSLEER, per germline. Here the CDR3 reads CASSPKGTLAYTVLDTDTQYF. The CDR3 coding sequence is TGCGCCAGCAGCCCGAAGGGGACCCTCGCGTATACAGTTTTAGACACAGATACGCAGTATTTT.

Only one count was recorded for this clone. This chain uses TRBV11-2 with TRBJ2-6; TRBD1 matches at 9 bases. The germline CDR1 and CDR2 sequences are SGHAT and FQNNGV. V shed 4 bases, J shed 4 bases, and the junction held 8 bases outside the gene matches. This CDR3 has 17 residues. For the CDR3, the DNA is TGTGCCAGCAGCTCCCGGACAGGGGAATCCGGGGCCAACGTCCTGACTTTC. Its translation is CASSSRTGESGANVLTF.